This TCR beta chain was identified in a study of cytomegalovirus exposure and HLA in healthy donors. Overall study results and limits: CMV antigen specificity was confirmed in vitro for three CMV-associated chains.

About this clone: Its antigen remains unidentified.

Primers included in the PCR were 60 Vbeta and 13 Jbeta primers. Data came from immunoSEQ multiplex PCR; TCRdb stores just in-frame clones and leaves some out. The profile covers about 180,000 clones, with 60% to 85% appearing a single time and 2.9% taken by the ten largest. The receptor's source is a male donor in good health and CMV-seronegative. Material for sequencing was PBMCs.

This chain's CDR3 is CASSLAGLAGSYEQYF. In DNA, the CDR3 is TGCGCCAGCAGCTTGGCGGGACTAGCGGGGTCCTACGAGCAGTACTTC. The rearrangement uses TRBV5-1 and TRBJ2-5, with 13 bases lining up with TRBD2. The end of the DNA is better explained by TRBJ2-7, so the J call may be wrong. There are 16 residues in the CDR3. Germline values: CDR1 SGHRS, CDR2 YFSETQ.